This record concerns one TCR beta chain sequence. Its antigen remains unknown. The data derive from a study of T cells in tuberculosis. Study as a whole: Sequenced TCRs come from CD1B-GMM tetramer-binding T cells. Study-level results: Smaller alpha distances in active tuberculosis partly reflected shorter CDR3-alpha lengths.

There are 17 residues in the CDR3. Trimming left V 5 bases short and J 3 bases short, with 20 bases between. The germline V gene has CDR1 SGHVS and CDR2 FQNEAQ. The method was immunoSEQ multiplex PCR; TCRdb's version includes in-frame clones alone and lacks a portion of them. The sample carries about 33,000 clones, 95% to 96% recorded once. This TCR was recovered from a donor aged 10 to 29 with latent tuberculosis or without tuberculosis infection. This sequence joins TRBV7-8 and TRBJ1-3; weak D call: TRBD1 (6 bases). The sample taken for sequencing was PBMCs. The CDR3 here is CASSAPTGGDFGNTIYF. The DNA for the CDR3 is TGTGCCAGCAGCGCCCCAACGGGGGGCGATTTTGGAAACACCATATATTTT. The full variable domain, its missing parts supplied by reference TRBV7-8 and TRBJ1-3, is GAGVSQSPRYKVAKRGQDVALRCDPISGHVSLFWYQQALGQGPEFLTYFQNEAQLDKSGLPSDRFFAERPEGSVSTLKIQRTQQEDSAVYLCASSAPTGGDFGNTIYFGEGSWLTVV.